This TCR beta chain emerged from a study of T cells in Graves' hyperthyroidism and ophthalmopathy. Germline V gives CDR1 SGHRS, CDR2 YFSETQ. The CDR3 consists of 14 residues. Trimming took 4 bases from V and 5 from J; bases not matched to a gene: 7. The source material, RNA transcripts, was used to amplify TCR beta CDR3 regions. TCR CDR3 regions were first amplified by RT-PCR with HTBI primers. Each CDR3 protein is one row after TCRdb ran MiXCR on the multiplex PCR reads. Here the sample spans some 600,000 distinct CDR3 sequences, approximately 13% being singletons. This clonotype has a count of ten or more.

The chain joins TRBV5-1 to TRBJ2-7; 9 positions agree with TRBD1. What was sequenced was blood. The sequence was collected from a woman in her thirties with Graves' hyperthyroidism that later progressed to Graves' ophthalmopathy. For the CDR3, the DNA is TGCGCCAGCAGCCTTACAGGGGGCTTGGACGAGCAGTACTTC. Amino acids: CASSLTGGLDEQYF.